What follows describes a single T cell receptor beta chain. The CDR3 is 16 amino acids. CDR1 is DFQATT, CDR2 SNEGSKA, per germline (reference sequence). This sample is drawn from a study of blood T cells in healthy people across ages. The authors ran a second PCR of about 7 to 11 cycles using a sample-barcoded 5' primer and a J-beta primer mix. TCRdb analysed the 5' RACE reads with MiXCR anew, one entry per CDR3 protein. This table holds 1.5 million to 2 million distinct CDR3 sequences, approximately 30% found once. The chain carries TRBV20-1 and TRBJ2-1; the D call may be TRBD1 or TRBD2 (6 bases each). The clonotype originates from a woman aged 30 to 39 in good health. The specimen was blood. The CDR3 DNA follows: TGCAGGAACACCCACGGGGGCCCCTGCTCCTACAATGAGCAGTTCTTC. This sequence encodes CRNTHGGPCSYNEQFF.